This passage covers 25 T cell receptor beta chains from one sample sequenced in a study of T cells expressing NK-cell markers. TCRdb derives one entry per CDR3 protein from the 5' RACE reads, leaving out DNA. The data include about 450,000 distinct CDR3 sequences; the top ten clones carry about 7.3%. Sequencing was performed on blood T cells: a sorted CD56 or NKG2C T cell subset, CD4+ or CD8+ T cells, or bulk PBMC T cells (not recorded which). The source of these receptors is a woman aged 18 to 75 in good health.

V gene TRBV5-4 combines with J gene TRBJ1-6; there is no DNA to check the TCRdb D call of TRBD1. The CDR3 extends over 13 amino acids. Germline CDR1 reads SGHNT; CDR2 reads YYREEE (reference sequence). The CDR3 spells CATEDRRNSPLHF.

This chain links TRBV24-1 with TRBJ2-1. Germline-derived CDR1 and CDR2 are KGHDR and SFDVKD. This CDR3 is 13 amino acids long. The CDR3 spells CATSSLKYNEQFF.

The CDR3 region is CASSGQGRWYF. The J gene is TRBJ2-3, the V gene TRBV6-1; TCRdb proposes TRBD1, but this gene call is untestable without DNA. Germline CDR1 and CDR2: MNHNS and SASEGT. The CDR3 length is 11 residues.

This chain links TRBV18 with TRBJ2-1; with no DNA, the TCRdb D assignment of TRBD2 cannot be verified. The germline V gene has CDR1 KGHSH and CDR2 LQKENI. The CDR3 extends over 16 amino acids. CDR3 amino acids: CASSTWTSGIYNEQFF.

The J gene is TRBJ2-2, the V gene TRBV3-1; TCRdb proposes TRBD1, but this gene call is untestable without DNA. The CDR3 covers 16 residues. Per germline, CDR1 LGHDT and CDR2 YNNKEL (reference sequence). CDR3 sequence reads: CASSQRGGGNTGELFF.

V usage is TRBV12-3 or TRBV12-4 and J usage is TRBJ1-2; with no DNA, the TCRdb D assignment of TRBD1 cannot be verified. The CDR3 runs 13 residues. The CDR3 reads CASSHGPGRGYTF.

V gene TRBV7-3 combines with J gene TRBJ2-5; TCRdb selects TRBD2, and the lack of DNA leaves this call unchecked. Germline V CDR1 and CDR2: SGHTA, FQGTGA. CDR3 length: 16 residues. This chain's CDR3 is CASSLTTAKTKETQYF.

The chain employs TRBV20-1 and TRBJ1-3; TCRdb designates TRBD1, a call that cannot be tested without DNA. The germline V gene encodes CDR1 DFQATT and CDR2 SNEGSKA (reference sequence). This CDR3 spans 15 amino acids. The CDR3 sequence is CSARRQARSGNTIYF.

This chain joins TRBV28 and TRBJ2-2; lacking DNA, the TRBD2 call made by TCRdb goes unchecked. This CDR3 contains 16 residues. From germline, CDR1 is MDHEN and CDR2 SYDVKM. The CDR3 sequence is CASSLHSGGNTGELFF.

The chain employs TRBV4-2 and TRBJ2-5; as DNA is missing, the TRBD2 call by TCRdb cannot be tested. Germline-derived CDR1 and CDR2 are LGHNA and YNFKEQ. The CDR3 length is 14 residues. CDR3: CASSQEGPSETQYF.

The chain joins TRBV27 to TRBJ1-2; TCRdb selects TRBD1, and the lack of DNA leaves this call unchecked. Germline V CDR1 and CDR2: MNHEY, SMNVEV (reference sequence). The CDR3 runs to 14 residues. The CDR3 sequence: CASSLGARGFGYTF.

This chain's CDR3 is CANTPPNTGELFF. The genes are TRBV23-1 and TRBJ2-2; TCRdb designates TRBD1, a call that cannot be tested without DNA. TRBV23-1 is an ORF; its function is uncertain. The CDR3 extends over 13 amino acids.

The chain joins TRBV9 to TRBJ2-5; with no DNA, the TCRdb D assignment of TRBD1 cannot be verified. The CDR3 totals 15 residues. Looked up from germline, CDR1 is SGDLS and CDR2 is YYNGEE. CDR3 amino acids: CASSTPPVSGETQYF.

The chain uses TRBV7-6 and TRBJ2-2. The germline V gene has CDR1 SGHVS and CDR2 FNYEAQ. The CDR3 is 15 residues long. This CDR3 reads CASSLALAHTGELFF.

This chain joins TRBV4-2 and TRBJ2-7. The CDR3 is made up of 14 amino acids. Germline V gene lookup returns CDR1 LGHNA and CDR2 YNFKEQ. The CDR3 spells CASSQDGGSYEQYF.

The chain uses TRBV9 and TRBJ2-1; TCRdb's assignment of TRBD1 cannot be checked, as there is no DNA. The V gene's germline CDR1 is SGDLS and CDR2 YYNGEE. The CDR3 is 17 amino acids. CDR3 amino acids: CASSVEVSLDRNNEQFF.

The rearrangement joins TRBV15 to TRBJ2-5; TCRdb reports TRBD2, a call that lacks DNA to check it against. This CDR3 contains 14 residues. Germline-derived CDR1 and CDR2 are LNHNV and YYDKDF (reference sequence). CDR3 residues: CATSPRLGPETQYF.

This chain joins TRBV27 and TRBJ1-5; TCRdb designates TRBD1, a call that cannot be tested without DNA. Germline V gene sequence: CDR1 MNHEY, CDR2 SMNVEV (reference sequence). This CDR3 has 15 amino acids. The CDR3 region is CASSLATGTNQPQHF.

This chain uses TRBV5-1 with TRBJ1-5. The CDR3 consists of 15 residues. Germline CDR1 reads SGHRS; CDR2 reads YFSETQ. The CDR3 sequence: CASSLEGTSNQPQHF. Based on the CDR3 plus reference TRBV5-1 and TRBJ1-5, the full variable domain is KAGVTQTPRYLIKTRGQQVTLSCSPISGHRSVSWYQQTPGQGLQFLFEYFSETQRNKGNFPGRFSGRQFSNSRSEMNVSTLELGDSALYLCASSLEGTSNQPQHFGDGTRLSIL.

The chain is built from TRBV11-2 and TRBJ2-5; checking the TCRdb D call of TRBD1 is not possible without DNA. In germline, CDR1 is SGHAT, CDR2 FQNNGV. The CDR3 runs 13 residues. This CDR3 reads CASSWGLWETQYF.

The genes are TRBV12-3 or TRBV12-4 and TRBJ1-3; TCRdb's assignment of TRBD1 cannot be checked, as there is no DNA. CDR3 length: 17 amino acids. Here the CDR3 reads CASSFSGQPFSGNTIYF.

The rearrangement links TRBV7-2 to TRBJ2-3. The germline V gene has CDR1 SGHTA and CDR2 FQGNSA. The CDR3 extends over 17 amino acids. Here the CDR3 reads CASSFFRSGTSTDTQYF.

J is TRBJ2-1 and V is TRBV18; checking the TCRdb D call of TRBD2 is not possible without DNA. Germline V CDR1 and CDR2: KGHSH, LQKENI. The CDR3 has 17 residues. CDR3 region: CASSPPLAGIIGGEQFF.

The V and J genes are TRBV18 and TRBJ1-4. Germline CDR1 KGHSH, CDR2 LQKENI. This CDR3 is 14 amino acids long. The CDR3 loop is CASSPLRANEKLFF.

This chain uses TRBV29-1 with TRBJ2-1; checking the TCRdb D call of TRBD2 is not possible without DNA. In germline, CDR1 is SQVTM, CDR2 ANQGSEA. The CDR3 is 14 residues long. CDR3 in amino acids: CSVGKRGLRYEQFF.